This T cell receptor (beta chain) emerged from a study of blood T cells in healthy people across ages. For the second PCR, which ran for about 7 to 11 cycles, a sample-barcoded 5' primer and a J-beta primer mix were used. TCRdb reanalysed the 5' RACE reads using MiXCR and keeps one entry per CDR3 protein. The sample lists around 780,000 distinct CDR3 sequences; under 30% were seen once. Study-wide results and limits: There was no known CMV status for donors, so expanded clonotype changes were possibly confounded. Per million T cells, TCR beta diversity dropped about linearly as age rose.

They isolated at least 6 million PBMCs from each sample. Turning to this clonotype: Its antigen remains unidentified.

The CDR3 covers 15 residues. Trimming removed 0 bases from V and 7 bases from J, with 16 bases in between. CDR1 SEHNR and CDR2 FQNEAQ come from the germline V gene (reference sequence). The same data also went into a second study, on T cells of mothers and their children. That report adds: Related and unrelated pairs show TCR recombination output that thymic selection shapes similarly.

The TCR sequence derives from a boy younger than 18 in good health. The sequenced sample was blood. This chain connects TRBV7-9 to TRBJ2-7; the D call may be TRBD1 or TRBD2 (5 bases each). CDR3 protein: CASSLAGEGTEEQYF. The CDR3 DNA follows: TGTGCCAGCAGCTTAGCGGGGGAAGGGACGGAAGAGCAGTACTTC.